The rows below give T cell receptor beta chains drawn from one sample of a study of shared clonotypes between healthy human individuals. Measured with immunoSEQ multiplex PCR; TCRdb has only the in-frame clones, and not every one. The data contain more than 550,000 clones, 92% of them seen just once; the ten biggest clones take up 24%. The sample comprised naive CD8+ T cells sorted from blood. The receptors were sampled from a man aged 30 to 39 in good health. The CDR3 runs from the conserved cysteine through the conserved F or W. Fields, in order: clone size, V gene, J gene, D gene, CDR3 DNA, CDR3 protein. D genes are given only for firm matches. Rows give clone size only sometimes, using once, few, many, or a class for an expanded clone.

>.|TRBV7-9|TRBJ2-1|.
TGTGCCAGCAGCTTACGTCATAAGGAGGGCAATGAGCAGTTCTTC
CASSLRHKEGNEQFF
>.|TRBV7-9|TRBJ2-1|TRBD2
TGTGCCAGCAGCTTCAGCGGGAGGGGGGGCAATGAGCAGTTCTTC
CASSFSGRGGNEQFF
>.|TRBV6-1|TRBJ2-7|.
TGTGCCAGCTCTCCGGGACTCGGGAAAAGCTACGAGCAGTACTTC
CASSPGLGKSYEQYF
>.|TRBV7-9|TRBJ2-1|TRBD1
TGTGCCAGCAGCTCCCGGGACAGAGCCTACAATGAGCAGTTCTTC
CASSSRDRAYNEQFF
>.|TRBV7-2|TRBJ2-2|TRBD1
TGTGCCAGCACCATGCCGGCCACAGGGGGCCTTAACACCGGGGAGCTGTTTTTT
CASTMPATGGLNTGELFF
>.|TRBV5-4|TRBJ2-2|TRBD1
TGTGCCAGCAGCGCCGGGACAGGGAACACCGGGGAGCTGTTTTTT
CASSAGTGNTGELFF
>once|TRBV6-1|TRBJ2-7|TRBD1
TGTGCCAGCAGTGAAGCGGACGGGACAGGGGGCGAGCAGTACTTC
CASSEADGTGGEQYF
>.|TRBV19|TRBJ1-6|.
TGTGCCAGTAATGCAGCTCCCCGTTCACCCCTCCACTTT
CASNAAPRSPLHF
>.|TRBV18|TRBJ2-7|TRBD2
TGTGCCAGCTCACCCCTGACTAGCGGAGACTACGAGCAGTACTTC
CASSPLTSGDYEQYF
>.|TRBV4-1|TRBJ2-7|.
TGCGCCAGCAGCCAAGAAGGCCTTGGGGCCTACGAGCAGTACTTC
CASSQEGLGAYEQYF
>.|TRBV4-1|TRBJ1-2|.
TGCGCCAGCAGCTGGAATAACAGGGACTATGGCTACACCTTC
CASSWNNRDYGYTF
>.|TRBV4-1|TRBJ1-1|.
TGCGCCAGCAGCCAAGACACCGCGGACGACACTGAAGCTTTCTTT
CASSQDTADDTEAFF
>.|TRBV7-9|TRBJ2-7|.
TGTGCCAGCAGCCCAACGGGGTCGGAGTACGAGCAGTACTTC
CASSPTGSEYEQYF
>once|TRBV9|TRBJ2-3|.
TGTGCCAGCAGCCTGCAGGGGAGGATCGGAGATACGCAGTATTTT
CASSLQGRIGDTQYF
>.|TRBV5-1|TRBJ2-1|TRBD1
TGCGCCAGCAGCTCCGGACAGGGCTACAATGAGCAGTTCTTC
CASSSGQGYNEQFF
>.|TRBV5-6|TRBJ2-1|.
TGTGCCAGCAGCTCCGCCCTGTACAATGAGCAGTTCTTC
CASSSALYNEQFF
>.|TRBV19|TRBJ2-2|.
TGTGCCAGTAGTTCTTCCCTGACCGGGGAGCTGTTTTTT
CASSSSLTGELFF